One sample yielded the 15 T cell receptor beta chains listed below, sequenced in a study of blood T cell repertoires in COVID-19 (TCRdb year 2020). The library came from the immunoSEQ multiplex PCR assay. This immuneACCESS table, as held by TCRdb, lists in-frame sequences with V and J called but not all clones. Of the missing ones, under half trace to an unresolved V gene in checked studies; the others have no known cause. The sample records about 180,000 clones, roughly 89% of which are singletons. The ten largest make up 2% to 2.5% of the sample. The sequencing input was PBMCs or T cells enriched from blood (not recorded which). The receptors were gathered from a woman aged 40 to 50 with acute COVID-19.

The V gene is TRBV27, the J gene TRBJ2-1, with D possibly being TRBD2 (7 bases). CDR1 MNHEY and CDR2 SMNVEV come from the germline V gene (reference sequence). Trimming removed 3 bases from V and 9 bases from J, with 12 bases in between. The CDR3 spans 13 residues. CDR3 region: CASSFPGGGEQFF. DNA of the CDR3: TGTGCCAGCAGTTTCCCGGGGGGCGGTGAGCAGTTCTTC.

The rearrangement links TRBV4-1 to TRBJ1-1, with 8 bases aligning to TRBD1. The germline V gene encodes CDR1 MGHRA and CDR2 YSYEKL. The length of the CDR3 is 14 residues. V lost 3 bases to trimming and J lost 5 bases; unmatched junction nucleotides: 5. The CDR3 DNA sequence: TGCGCCAGCAGCCACGGACAGGGTTTGACTGAAGCTTTCTTT. This sequence encodes CASSHGQGLTEAFF.

CDR3 sequence: CASSMRGLAGGPPKYF. The CDR3 coding sequence is TGTGCCAGTAGTATGCGCGGACTAGCGGGGGGCCCGCCTAAGTACTTC. The chain couples TRBV19 to TRBJ2-5; 14 bases match TRBD2. Trimming at V came to 3 bases and at J to 12 bases, leaving 12 bases not matched to a gene. Germline-derived CDR1 and CDR2 are LNHDA and SQIVND (reference sequence). CDR3 size: 16 residues.

The genes are TRBV27 and TRBJ1-2; D possibly corresponds to TRBD1 (5 bases). Germline loops: CDR1 MNHEY, CDR2 SMNVEV (reference sequence). Trimming left V 3 bases short and J 6 bases short, with 11 bases between. CDR3 length: 13 amino acids. For the CDR3, the DNA is TGTGCCAGCAGTTTGGGGCTTGGGGATGGCTACACCTTC. Protein product: CASSLGLGDGYTF.

J is TRBJ1-1 and V is TRBV10-3, with 8 bases that match TRBD1. V lost 2 bases, J lost 1 base, and 6 bases stayed unmatched. In germline, CDR1 is ENHRY, CDR2 SYGVKD. This CDR3 spans 16 amino acids. CDR3 nucleotides: TGTGCCATCAGTGAGCCGACCGGACAGGGGAACACTGAAGCTTTCTTT. Amino acids: CAISEPTGQGNTEAFF.

The chain is built from TRBV7-9 and TRBJ2-2; D is ambiguous. The V end was cut by 5 bases, the J end by 3 bases, with 13 bases between. CDR3 length: 15 amino acids. Germline values: CDR1 SEHNR, CDR2 FQNEAQ (reference sequence). The CDR3 is CASSLVSAYTGELFF. As DNA, the CDR3 is TGTGCCAGCAGCCTAGTTTCTGCGTACACCGGGGAGCTGTTTTTT.

DNA for the CDR3: TGTGCCAGCAGTGACATCGGGGAGCTGTTTTTT. This encodes CASSDIGELFF. The chain uses TRBV6-1 and TRBJ2-2; D is ambiguous. Trimming cost V 3 bases and J 7 bases, with 3 bases left between them. This CDR3 is 11 amino acids long. The germline CDR1 and CDR2 sequences are MNHNS and SASEGT.

The rearrangement links TRBV19 to TRBJ1-2, with TRBD1 matching over 9 bases. V lost 1 base and J lost 7; bases outside the gene matches: 7. The CDR3 runs 15 residues. Germline CDR1 reads LNHDA; CDR2 reads SQIVND (reference sequence). CDR3 bases: TGTGCCAGTAGTATAGGGGCCGGGACAGGGAGTGGCTACACCTTC. Its protein product is CASSIGAGTGSGYTF.

This clone was counted a single time. The rearrangement uses TRBV19 and TRBJ2-1; 10 bases line up with TRBD2. With V trimmed by 4 bases and J by 4 bases, 4 bases remained unmatched. The V gene's germline CDR1 is LNHDA and CDR2 SQIVND (reference sequence). This CDR3 region has 15 residues. The CDR3 sequence: CASSSSGGSYNEQFF. In DNA, the CDR3 is TGTGCCAGTAGTAGTAGCGGGGGGTCTTACAATGAGCAGTTCTTC. Looking up the rest from reference TRBV19 and TRBJ2-1 gives the full variable domain: DGGITQSPKYLFRKEGQNVTLSCEQNLNHDAMYWYRQDPGQGLRLIYYSQIVNDFQKGDIAEGYSVSREKKESFPLTVTSAQKNPTAFYLCASSSSGGSYNEQFFGPGTRLTVL.

The V gene is TRBV7-2, the J gene TRBJ1-2; D is perhaps TRBD1 (6 bases). Germline lookup yields CDR1 SGHTA and CDR2 FQGNSA. The V end lost 1 base, the J end lost 8 bases, and 17 bases lay between the germline ends. The CDR3 loop spans 15 amino acids. CDR3 nucleotides: TGTGCCAGCAGCTTAGGGGTAGGGGGACAAGCCGGCTACACCTTC. Translating gives CASSLGVGGQAGYTF.

This chain links TRBV3-1 (or the pseudogene TRBV3-2) with TRBJ2-7; D is undetermined. This CDR3 region has 14 residues. CDR1 is LGHDT and CDR2 is YNNKEL in the germline V gene (reference sequence). V lost 1 base and J lost 0, with 7 bases in between. CDR3 DNA: TGTGCCAGCAGCCAAGGGTCTAGCTCCTACGAGCAGTACTTC. Residues: CASSQGSSSYEQYF.

The chain has TRBV9 and TRBJ2-2, with D possibly being TRBD2 (5 bases). Germline loops: CDR1 SGDLS, CDR2 YYNGEE. The CDR3 has 16 amino acids. Trimming pared 0 bases from V and 1 base from J, leaving 10 bases between. The CDR3 sequence is CASSVEEAVNTGELFF. CDR3 nucleotides: TGTGCCAGCAGCGTAGAGGAGGCGGTGAACACCGGGGAGCTGTTTTTT.

The rearrangement joins TRBV4-2 to TRBJ2-1, with 15 positions matching TRBD2. The V gene end was trimmed by 3 bases and the J gene end by 6 bases; junction bases not matched to a gene: 6. Germline loops: CDR1 LGHNA, CDR2 YNFKEQ. The CDR3 is made up of 17 amino acids. CDR3 sequence (DNA): TGTGCCAGCAGCCAGCCGGGACTAGCGGGGGGCCCCAATGAGCAGTTCTTC. Its translation: CASSQPGLAGGPNEQFF.

This chain links TRBV27 with TRBJ2-1; TRBD1 is a possible D gene (5 bases). With 6 bases removed from V and 3 bases from J, the gap between germline ends came to 9 bases. The CDR3 runs to 13 residues. From germline, CDR1 is MNHEY and CDR2 SMNVEV (reference sequence). The CDR3 loop is CASRDTGYNEQFF. The CDR3 region has the DNA TGTGCCAGCAGGGACACGGGCTACAATGAGCAGTTCTTC.

The count of this clone is one. The rearrangement joins TRBV7-4 to TRBJ2-6, with D maybe TRBD2 (6 bases). V lost 10 bases and J lost 0, with 22 bases in between. Germline CDR1 SGHVT, CDR2 SQSDAQ. The CDR3 sequence is 18 residues long. In DNA form, the CDR3 reads TGTGCCACCCCCTGGGGGAGGTCCTGTAACTCTGGGGCCAACGTCCTGACTTTC. It encodes CATPWGRSCNSGANVLTF.